A selection of T cell receptor beta chains follows, all from one sample in a study of graft-versus-host responses after intestinal transplantation. Sequenced by immunoSEQ multiplex PCR; TCRdb stores in-frame clones only, minus some. The sample has about 88,000 clones, about 91% seen once; the top ten hold 0.35%. These receptors' targets are unknown. Here the sequenced sample was unstimulated CD4+ T cells sorted from spleen or lymph node cells, taken before transplant. These receptors originate from a human donor who was the organ donor for an intestinal transplant. Both conserved end residues are part of each CDR3. D genes are given only for firm matches. Part of the rows lack a size; the others show once, few, many or a class for expanded clones.

d_gene | j_gene | v_gene | abundance | CDR3nt | CDR3aa
NA | TRBJ1-1 | TRBV7-3 | NA | TGTGCCAGCAGCTTAAATCCGCCAGGCATGAACACTGAAGCTTTCTTT | CASSLNPPGMNTEAFF
TRBD1 | TRBJ1-2 | TRBV13 | NA | TGTGCCAGCTCTGCCCGGGACAGGGGGATGTTTGGCTACACCTTC | CASSARDRGMFGYTF
TRBD1 | TRBJ2-5 | TRBV5-6 | once | TGTGCCAGCAGCTCGGGACAGGGCGAACAAGAGACCCAGTACTTC | CASSSGQGEQETQYF
TRBD2 | TRBJ2-3 | TRBV14 | few | TGTGCCAGCAGCCAATACCAGGGAGGGGATACGCAGTATTTT | CASSQYQGGDTQYF
TRBD2 | TRBJ2-3 | TRBV27 | NA | TGTGCCAGCAGTTTTTTAGCGGGGGGGCCAGATACGCAGTATTTT | CASSFLAGGPDTQYF
NA | TRBJ2-3 | TRBV7-8 | NA | TGTGCCAGCAGCTTATCCTGGCGGGTGCGGTTCATCGATACGCAGTATTTT | CASSLSWRVRFIDTQYF
NA | TRBJ1-4 | TRBV28 | NA | TGTGCCAGCAGTCAGGTCTCGGGAGCTAATGAAAAACTGTTTTTT | CASSQVSGANEKLFF
NA | TRBJ1-1 | TRBV4-1 | NA | TGCGCCAGCAGCCAAGATCTATGGGTCCGGGTAGCTTTCTTT | CASSQDLWVRVAFF
TRBD1 | TRBJ1-5 | TRBV19 | NA | TGTGCCAGTACCAAACAGGGGGTTAGCAATCAGCCCCAGCATTTT | CASTKQGVSNQPQHF
TRBD1 | TRBJ2-3 | TRBV6-1 | NA | TGTGCCTGCGCCTTACAGGGGCTAACAGATACGCAGTATTTT | CACALQGLTDTQYF
NA | TRBJ2-2 | TRBV4-1 | NA | TGCGCCAGCAGCCAGGCCCCAGGGACGAACACCGGGGAGCTGTTTTTT | CASSQAPGTNTGELFF
TRBD1 | TRBJ2-7 | TRBV25-1 | once | TGTGCCAGCAGTGCAACCGGGACAGGGGACGACGAGCAGTACTTC | CASSATGTGDDEQYF
NA | TRBJ1-2 | TRBV28 | NA | TGTGCCAGCAGTTTGCTATCTCAGACGGGGGGTGGCTACACCTTC | CASSLLSQTGGGYTF
NA | TRBJ2-7 | TRBV11-2 | NA | TGTGCCAGCACCCCACTACCTGCTTCCGAGCAGTACTTC | CASTPLPASEQYF
TRBD1 | TRBJ2-1 | TRBV5-1 | NA | TGCGCCAGCACTTCCCAGGGGGCTAAGGGTGAGCAGTTCTTC | CASTSQGAKGEQFF
NA | TRBJ2-2 | TRBV6-1 | NA | TGTGCCAGCAGTGTTGGTAGAAACACCGGGGAGCTGTTTTTT | CASSVGRNTGELFF